The 20 T cell receptor beta chains listed next were all sequenced from one sample in a study of brain T cells in children with intractable seizures. TCRdb's table, derived via immunoSEQ multiplex PCR, lists solely in-frame clones and lacks some. The table records some 62,000 clones, approximately 94% of them present only once. The sequencing here drew on peripheral blood, taken at surgery. These receptors came from a boy under two years old with focal cortical dysplasia and intractable seizures.

The chain uses TRBV2 and TRBJ2-7; D may be TRBD1 (5 bases). CDR1 is SNHLY and CDR2 is FYNNEI in the germline V gene. The V and J ends lost 1 base and 6 bases respectively, with 13 bases between them. CDR3 size: 14 residues. The CDR3 DNA is TGTGCCAGCAGTGAAGGGGGCAGAAAGGGCGAGCAGTACTTC. Translating gives CASSEGGRKGEQYF.

This CDR3 is CASSQLGGNTGELFF. DNA of the CDR3: TGCGCCAGCAGCCAGCTTGGTGGTAACACCGGGGAGCTGTTTTTT. The chain combines TRBV4-1 with TRBJ2-2; no reliable D call. Germline V gene data show CDR1 as MGHRA and CDR2 as YSYEKL. The V end lost 3 bases, the J end lost 2 bases, and 10 bases lay between the germline ends. The CDR3 length is 15 residues.

The chain couples TRBV5-1 to TRBJ2-3; 9 bases line up with TRBD2. The V and J ends lost 1 base and 0 bases, in that order; junction bases with no gene match: 12. Germline values: CDR1 SGHRS, CDR2 YFSETQ. The CDR3 covers 19 residues. The CDR3 loop reads CASSLFFSGGTSSTDTQYF. CDR3 coding DNA: TGCGCCAGCAGCTTGTTCTTTAGCGGGGGCACATCTAGCACAGATACGCAGTATTTT.

This clone has just one count. CDR3 in amino acids: CASSMAPFRSQYF. CDR3 bases: TGTGCCAGCAGCATGGCCCCGTTCAGGTCCCAGTACTTC. This chain connects TRBV7-2 to TRBJ2-5; D remains ambiguous. V was cut by 5 bases and J by 9 bases, with 16 bases left in between. The CDR3 length is 13 residues. Per the germline V gene, CDR1 is SGHTA and CDR2 is FQGNSA.

This clone showed up just once. The CDR3 sequence is CASSVQVGGNQPQHF. The CDR3 DNA is TGTGCCAGTAGTGTACAGGTGGGGGGCAATCAGCCCCAGCATTTT. This sequence joins TRBV19 and TRBJ1-5; TRBD1 is a possible D gene (5 bases). Trimming removed 5 bases at V and 2 bases at J, with 13 bases between. CDR1 is LNHDA and CDR2 is SQIVND in the germline V gene (reference sequence). The CDR3 has 15 amino acids. Combining the CDR3 with reference TRBV19 and TRBJ1-5 gives the whole variable domain DGGITQSPKYLFRKEGQNVTLSCEQNLNHDAMYWYRQDPGQGLRLIYYSQIVNDFQKGDIAEGYSVSREKKESFPLTVTSAQKNPTAFYLCASSVQVGGNQPQHFGDGTRLSIL.

In this sample, this clone turned up once. The chain couples TRBV5-1 to TRBJ2-5, with 13 bases that match TRBD2. V shed 7 bases, J shed 2 bases, and the junction held 11 bases outside the gene matches. CDR1 and CDR2 from the germline V gene are SGHRS and YFSETQ. This CDR3 is 17 amino acids long. DNA of the CDR3: TGCGCCAGCCGCAGCCTGACTAGCGGGAGGCTGCAAGAGACCCAGTACTTC. Amino acid sequence: CASRSLTSGRLQETQYF.

This rearrangement joins TRBV5-7 to TRBJ1-2, with a possible D match to TRBD1 (6 bases). TRBV5-7 is classed as an ORF, of uncertain function. CDR3 size: 15 residues. Trimming took 1 base from V and 2 from J, leaving 12 bases between them. The CDR3 reads CASSLRGARNYGYTF. The DNA of the CDR3 is TGTGCCAGCAGCTTGAGGGGGGCGAGGAACTATGGCTACACCTTC.

The J gene is TRBJ1-2, the V gene TRBV2, with 7 bases that match TRBD1. The CDR3 has 14 amino acids. The germline gives CDR1 SNHLY, CDR2 FYNNEI. The V segment lost 6 bases and the J segment 4 bases; nucleotides outside the gene matches: 8. The CDR3 region is CASRPRRDSYGYTF. CDR3 DNA sequence: TGTGCCAGCAGGCCCCGCCGGGACAGCTATGGCTACACCTTC.

The V call is TRBV12-3 or TRBV12-4, the J call TRBJ2-7, with a weak D call TRBD1 (6 bases). CDR3 length: 12 residues. The V gene lost 6 bases and the J gene lost 9 bases, with 15 bases spanning the gap. The CDR3 sequence: CASSSYRDGQYF. The CDR3 DNA reads TGTGCCAGCAGCAGCTACAGGGACGGGCAGTACTTC.

This chain connects TRBV6-1 to TRBJ2-1; 10 bases fit TRBD1. Germline V gene lookup returns CDR1 MNHNS and CDR2 SASEGT. V lost 2 bases to trimming and J lost 5 bases; unmatched junction nucleotides: 6. The CDR3 totals 16 residues. The CDR3 region has the DNA TGTGCCAGCAGTGAACAAGACAGGGGGCGTCACAATGAGCAGTTCTTC. This sequence encodes CASSEQDRGRHNEQFF.

The chain employs TRBV11-2 and TRBJ1-1; possibly TRBD1 for D (5 bases). This CDR3 comprises 14 residues. Germline lookup yields CDR1 SGHAT and CDR2 FQNNGV. Trimming left V 3 bases short and J 7 bases short, with 15 bases between. The CDR3 here is CASSFLGPGHEAFF. In DNA, the CDR3 is TGTGCCAGCAGCTTCCTGGGGCCAGGCCATGAAGCTTTCTTT.

J is TRBJ1-1 and V is TRBV5-1; unclear D gene. Germline V gene sequence: CDR1 SGHRS, CDR2 YFSETQ. CDR3 size: 14 residues. Trimming took 4 bases from V and 4 from J, leaving 14 bases between them. The CDR3 nucleotides read TGCGCCAGCAGCCCCGACACAGTTCGCACTGAAGCTTTCTTT. Protein: CASSPDTVRTEAFF.

This rearrangement joins TRBV5-8 to TRBJ2-1; D is possibly TRBD1 or TRBD2 (5 bases each). The length of the CDR3 is 16 residues. Germline V gives CDR1 SGHTS, CDR2 YDEGEE. With 0 bases removed from V and 0 bases from J, the gap between germline ends came to 10 bases. The chain's CDR3 is CASSLAWGNSYNEQFF. The CDR3 region has the DNA TGTGCCAGCAGCTTGGCCTGGGGGAACTCCTACAATGAGCAGTTCTTC.

This clone was recorded only once. The gene calls are TRBV5-4 and TRBJ1-1; D is ambiguous. V was trimmed by 0 bases and J by 1 base, leaving 7 bases between them. The CDR3 consists of 14 residues. The germline gives CDR1 SGHNT, CDR2 YYREEE (reference sequence). The CDR3 spells CASSLDRANTEAFF. The DNA of the CDR3 is TGTGCCAGCAGCTTGGACAGAGCGAACACTGAAGCTTTCTTT.

V usage is TRBV4-2 and J usage is TRBJ2-1; maybe TRBD1 (5 bases). Germline CDR1 is LGHNA and CDR2 is YNFKEQ. This CDR3 has 16 residues. Trimming took 0 bases from V and 4 from J, leaving 13 bases between them. The CDR3 here is CASSQDRQSIYNEQFF. For the CDR3, the DNA is TGTGCCAGCAGCCAAGATCGACAGAGCATTTACAATGAGCAGTTCTTC.

The gene calls are TRBV14 and TRBJ2-1; 8 nucleotides line up with TRBD1. This CDR3 contains 15 residues. CDR1 is SGHDN, CDR2 FVKESK, per germline. With 4 bases clipped from V and 9 bases from J, the junction kept 11 bases outside the gene matches. CDR3 bases: TGTGCCAGCAGCCCTGGACAGGGTCCCTGGGGTGAGCAGTTCTTC. Its protein product is CASSPGQGPWGEQFF.

The chain is built from TRBV5-1 and TRBJ2-1, with TRBD2 matching 11 bases. V trimming: 4 bases; J trimming: 9 bases; junction bases outside the gene matches: 12. Germline CDR1 and CDR2: SGHRS and YFSETQ. The CDR3 spans 16 residues. CDR3: CASSPRLAGQQGEQFF. The CDR3, as DNA: TGCGCCAGCAGCCCCCGACTAGCGGGGCAGCAAGGTGAGCAGTTCTTC.

The chain combines TRBV11-2 with TRBJ2-7, with a possible D match to TRBD2 (5 bases). Germline V gives CDR1 SGHAT, CDR2 FQNNGV. The CDR3 runs to 13 residues. Between the trimmed V and J ends, which lost 4 bases and 4 bases, there was a span of 11 bases. This CDR3 reads CASSSIREYEQYF. The CDR3, as DNA: TGTGCCAGCAGCTCAATACGGGAATACGAGCAGTACTTC. The full variable domain, with the rest looked up from reference TRBV11-2 and TRBJ2-7, is EAGVAQSPRYKIIEKRQSVAFWCNPISGHATLYWYQQILGQGPKLLIQFQNNGVVDDSQLPKDRFSAERLKGVDSTLKIQPAKLEDSAVYLCASSSIREYEQYFGPGTRLTVT.

The chain recombines TRBV28 with TRBJ1-2, with 9 bases fitting TRBD1. Trimming removed 6 bases from V and 1 base from J; junction bases left unmatched: 6. The germline gives CDR1 MDHEN, CDR2 SYDVKM. This CDR3 has 15 residues. The CDR3 reads CASRYRDRVNYGYTF. The CDR3 nucleotides are TGTGCCAGCAGGTACCGGGACAGGGTTAACTATGGCTACACCTTC.

This clone was seen just once. The chain joins TRBV9 to TRBJ2-5; 13 bases fit TRBD2. V gave up 4 bases and J gave up 5 bases; unmatched junction bases: 8. The CDR3 has 16 residues. The V gene's germline CDR1 is SGDLS and CDR2 YYNGEE. CDR3 nucleotides: TGTGCCAGCAGCCTTGGACTAGCGGGAGTCTCTGAGACCCAGTACTTC. Its protein is CASSLGLAGVSETQYF.